This entry lists 16 T cell receptor beta chains sequenced from one sample in a study of radiotherapy plus CTLA-4 blockade in lung cancer. Assay: immunoSEQ multiplex PCR; the TCRdb copy retains only in-frame clones and omits some. The sample holds 30,000 to 35,000 clones, about 78% seen once. This sample comprised peripheral blood, obtained from a patient treated with radiotherapy plus ipilimumab. These TCRs come from a human donor with non-small cell lung cancer who had stable disease on radiotherapy plus ipilimumab.

This clone was seen a handful of times. The chain recombines TRBV5-6 with TRBJ2-7; 8 bases agree with TRBD1. The trim removed 0 bases at V and 0 bases at J, leaving 2 bases unmatched. CDR1 and CDR2 from the germline V gene are SGHDT and YYEEEE. The CDR3 is made up of 15 amino acids. The CDR3 reads CASSLGGTGSYEQYV. For the CDR3, the DNA is TGTGCCAGCAGCTTGGGTGGGACAGGCTCCTACGAGCAGTACGTC.

V is TRBV10-1 and J is TRBJ1-6; D might be TRBD1 (5 bases). Germline V gives CDR1 WNHNN, CDR2 SYGVQD (reference sequence). The CDR3 has 15 residues. The V gene lost 2 bases and the J gene lost 7 bases, with 12 bases spanning the gap. CDR3: CASSEGRGGNSPLHF. CDR3 nucleotides: TGCGCCAGCAGTGAGGGGCGTGGGGGGAATTCACCCCTCCACTTT.

The rearrangement joins TRBV7-9 to TRBJ2-7, with D perhaps assigned TRBD1 or TRBD2 (5 bases each). Trimming removed 3 bases at V and 2 bases at J, with 8 bases between. The CDR3 totals 13 residues. Per the germline V gene, CDR1 is SEHNR and CDR2 is FQNEAQ (reference sequence). CDR3 DNA sequence: TGTGCCAGCAGCTTGATGGGGGCCTACGAGCAGTACTTC. The encoded protein is CASSLMGAYEQYF.

The V gene is TRBV5-1, the J gene TRBJ2-1, with D possibly matching TRBD1 (5 bases). This CDR3 has 15 residues. CDR1 is SGHRS, CDR2 YFSETQ, per germline. V was pared by 0 bases and J by 9 bases, with 16 bases between. CDR3 region: CASSLEVGAVGEQFF. The CDR3 bases are TGCGCCAGCAGCTTGGAAGTAGGGGCGGTAGGTGAGCAGTTCTTC.

This chain joins TRBV5-8 and TRBJ2-4, with D possibly TRBD1 on 5 matching bases. This CDR3 is built from 14 residues. Germline CDR1 reads SGHTS; CDR2 reads YDEGEE. V lost 0 bases to trimming and J lost 1 base, with 5 bases between them. The CDR3 DNA reads as TGTGCCAGCAGCTTGGGACAGGCCAAAAACATTCAGTACTTC. The encoded protein is CASSLGQAKNIQYF.

The chain carries TRBV7-8 and TRBJ1-3; D gene uncertain. Germline lookup yields CDR1 SGHVS and CDR2 FQNEAQ. With 3 bases removed from V and 0 bases from J, the gap between germline ends came to 9 bases. This CDR3 is built from 15 residues. In nucleotides, the CDR3 is TGTGCCAGCAGCTTTGCACAGAGCTCTGGAAACACCATATATTTT. It codes for CASSFAQSSGNTIYF.

The chain carries TRBV19 and TRBJ2-2, with TRBD1 as a possible D gene (5 bases). This CDR3 has 15 residues. In germline, CDR1 is LNHDA, CDR2 SQIVND (reference sequence). V lost 1 base and J lost 4, with 10 bases in between. In nucleotides, the CDR3 is TGTGCCAGTAGTATAGTACAGGCGGCCACCGGGGAGCTGTTTTTT. Residues: CASSIVQAATGELFF.

The rearrangement links TRBV7-2 to TRBJ1-5, with TRBD1 as a possible D gene (6 bases). The CDR3 consists of 14 residues. Looked up from germline, CDR1 is SGHTA and CDR2 is FQGNSA. The V end lost 1 base, the J end lost 4 bases, and 8 bases lay between the germline ends. The chain's CDR3 is CASSLETGNQPQHF. The CDR3 coding sequence is TGTGCCAGCAGCTTAGAAACAGGGAATCAGCCCCAGCATTTT.

The rearrangement uses TRBV19 and TRBJ1-5; the D gene is possibly TRBD1 (6 bases). The germline CDR1 and CDR2 sequences are LNHDA and SQIVND (reference sequence). Trimming left V 6 bases short and J 6 bases short, with 21 bases between. This CDR3 has 16 amino acids. CDR3 loop: CASSLPAQGGGQPQHF. As DNA, the CDR3 is TGTGCCAGTAGCCTCCCGGCACAGGGAGGAGGTCAGCCCCAGCATTTT. Supplemented by reference TRBV19 and TRBJ1-5, the full variable domain reads DGGITQSPKYLFRKEGQNVTLSCEQNLNHDAMYWYRQDPGQGLRLIYYSQIVNDFQKGDIAEGYSVSREKKESFPLTVTSAQKNPTAFYLCASSLPAQGGGQPQHFGDGTRLSIL.

The rearrangement uses TRBV2 and TRBJ1-6, with 8 bases that match TRBD1. V shed 5 bases and J 5 bases; nucleotides not matched to a gene: 8. The CDR3 loop spans 16 amino acids. Looked up from germline, CDR1 is SNHLY and CDR2 is FYNNEI. CDR3 sequence reads: CASSTWTGRNNSPLHF. The CDR3 DNA reads as TGTGCCAGCAGTACTTGGACAGGGAGAAATAATTCACCCCTCCACTTT.

The gene calls are TRBV7-6 and TRBJ1-4; D possibly corresponds to TRBD1 (6 bases). The V end lost 0 bases, the J end lost 6 bases, and 11 bases lay between the germline ends. This CDR3 region has 15 residues. Germline V gene sequence: CDR1 SGHVS, CDR2 FNYEAQ. The chain's CDR3 is CASSLAQGRDEKLFF. In DNA, the CDR3 is TGTGCCAGCAGCTTAGCGCAGGGGAGGGATGAAAAACTGTTTTTT.

The chain uses TRBV9 and TRBJ1-2, with 9 positions matching TRBD1. The CDR3 runs 15 residues. CDR1 is SGDLS and CDR2 is YYNGEE in the germline V gene. With 2 bases clipped from V and 3 bases from J, the junction kept 5 bases outside the gene matches. In DNA form, the CDR3 reads TGTGCCAGCAGCGTGGGGACAGGGTATGACTATGGCTACACCTTC. Translated: CASSVGTGYDYGYTF.

This clone was seen a handful of times. The rearrangement uses TRBV5-5 and TRBJ1-1; D is undetermined. The length of the CDR3 is 12 residues. Per the germline V gene, CDR1 is SGHKS and CDR2 is YYEKEE (reference sequence). Trimming removed 0 bases from V and 10 bases from J, with 10 bases in between. CDR3 DNA sequence: TGTGCCAGCAGCTTGGAGCCCCGGCGAGCTTTCTTT. It specifies CASSLEPRRAFF.

The chain uses TRBV29-1 and TRBJ2-2, with a weak D call TRBD2 (5 bases). The germline V and J ends were trimmed by 6 bases and 1 base, with 27 bases remaining between them. The CDR3 has 19 amino acids. CDR1 and CDR2 (germline): SQVTM, ANQGSEA. The CDR3 spells CSVAPGGSGFGLNTGELFF. CDR3 coding DNA: TGCAGCGTCGCCCCGGGTGGCTCGGGGTTTGGATTGAACACCGGGGAGCTGTTTTTT.

The V call is TRBV7-9, the J call TRBJ1-4; possibly TRBD1 for D (5 bases). Germline CDR1 and CDR2: SEHNR and FQNEAQ (reference sequence). The CDR3 extends over 14 amino acids. Deletions cut 5 bases from V and 5 bases from J, with 12 bases between. In DNA form, the CDR3 reads TGTGCCAGCAGCCCTGGGACGGTGAATGAAAAACTGTTTTTT. Protein sequence: CASSPGTVNEKLFF.

The chain employs TRBV4-3 and TRBJ2-1; no definite D call. This CDR3 is built from 11 residues. Per germline, CDR1 LGHNA and CDR2 YSLEER. Trimming removed 0 bases from V and 7 bases from J, with 1 base in between. CDR3 coding DNA: TGCGCCAGCAGCCAAGAGAATGAGCAGTTCTTC. Translation gives CASSQENEQFF.